This T cell receptor beta chain derives from a study of T cell responses to AZD1222 COVID-19 vaccine. Study-level results: Repertoire sampling was restricted to post-peak T cell response timepoints. Donors were chiefly white British, with a greater number of females, and clonal diversity was perhaps underestimated.

TCRdb keeps only in-frame clones here, not all; method: immunoSEQ multiplex PCR. The table includes 95,000 to 150,000 clones, roughly 92% detected once. A note on this clone: The antigen is undetermined.

Sequencing was performed on peripheral blood, taken on day 0 of AZD1222 vaccination. This TCR came from an adult in good health.

CDR3 nucleotide sequence: TGTGCCAGCAGCCTACTAGCGGGGACGGAGACCCAGTACTTC. Its translation is CASSLLAGTETQYF. The V and J genes are TRBV3-1 (or the pseudogene TRBV3-2) and TRBJ2-5; TRBD2 matches 10 bases. After removal of 4 bases from V and 5 bases from J, the junction contained 4 bases not matched to a gene. The CDR3 has 14 residues. The germline V gene has CDR1 LGHDT and CDR2 YNNKEL (reference sequence).